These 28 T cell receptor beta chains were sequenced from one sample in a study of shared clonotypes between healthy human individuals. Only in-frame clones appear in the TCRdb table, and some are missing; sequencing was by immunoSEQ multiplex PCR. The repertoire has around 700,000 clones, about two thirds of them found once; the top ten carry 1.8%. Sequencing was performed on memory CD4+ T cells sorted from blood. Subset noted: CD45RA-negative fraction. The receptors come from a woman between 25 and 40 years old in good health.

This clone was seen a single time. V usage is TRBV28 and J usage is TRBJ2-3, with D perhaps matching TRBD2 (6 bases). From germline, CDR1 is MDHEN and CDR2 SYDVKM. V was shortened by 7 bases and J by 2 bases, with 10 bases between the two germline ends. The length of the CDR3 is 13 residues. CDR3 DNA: TGTGCCAGCAAGACGGGAGACACAGATACGCAGTATTTT. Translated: CASKTGDTDTQYF.

The CDR3 protein is CASSLIGGRIDTQYF. In DNA, the CDR3 is TGTGCCAGCAGTTTAATTGGAGGTCGGATAGATACGCAGTATTTT. The chain couples TRBV28 to TRBJ2-3, with TRBD2 as a possible D gene (5 bases). V lost 2 bases, J lost 5 bases, and 14 bases lay in between. Germline CDR1 MDHEN, CDR2 SYDVKM. The CDR3 consists of 15 residues.

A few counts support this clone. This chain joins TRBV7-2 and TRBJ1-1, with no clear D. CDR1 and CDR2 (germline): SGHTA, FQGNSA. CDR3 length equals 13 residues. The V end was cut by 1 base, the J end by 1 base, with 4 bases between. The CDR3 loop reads CASSLEQNTEAFF. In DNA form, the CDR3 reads TGTGCCAGCAGCTTAGAACAGAACACTGAAGCTTTCTTT.

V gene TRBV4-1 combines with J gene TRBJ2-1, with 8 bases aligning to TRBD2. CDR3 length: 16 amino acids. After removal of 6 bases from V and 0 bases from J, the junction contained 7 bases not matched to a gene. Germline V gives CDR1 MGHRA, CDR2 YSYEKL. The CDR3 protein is CASRPQRESSYNEQFF. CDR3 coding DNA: TGCGCCAGCAGGCCGCAGCGGGAGAGCTCCTACAATGAGCAGTTCTTC.

The CDR3 here is CASSSRAGSSYNEQFF. The CDR3 region has the DNA TGTGCCAGCAGCAGTCGAGCGGGGAGCTCCTACAATGAGCAGTTCTTC. The chain couples TRBV7-8 to TRBJ2-1; 7 bases line up with TRBD2. This CDR3 has 16 residues. The germline CDR1 and CDR2 sequences are SGHVS and FQNEAQ. V was clipped by 5 bases and J by 0 bases; unmatched bases: 7.

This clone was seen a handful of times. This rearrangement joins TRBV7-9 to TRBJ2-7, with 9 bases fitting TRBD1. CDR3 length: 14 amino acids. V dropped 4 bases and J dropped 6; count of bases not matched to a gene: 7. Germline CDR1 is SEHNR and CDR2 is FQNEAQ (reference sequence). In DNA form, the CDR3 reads TGTGCCAGCAGCTCCTGGACAGGGGAAGGCGAGCAGTACTTC. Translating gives CASSSWTGEGEQYF.

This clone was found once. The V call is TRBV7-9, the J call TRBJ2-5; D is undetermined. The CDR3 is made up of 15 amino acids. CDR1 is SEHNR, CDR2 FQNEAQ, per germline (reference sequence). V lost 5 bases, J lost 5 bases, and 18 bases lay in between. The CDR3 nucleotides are TGTGCCAGCAGCCCACCCGGACCCGCAATGGAGACCCAGTACTTC. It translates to CASSPPGPAMETQYF.

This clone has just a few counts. The CDR3 protein is CASSPGLAGGAYEQYF. The DNA for the CDR3 is TGTGCCAGTAGCCCGGGACTAGCGGGAGGAGCCTACGAGCAGTACTTC. The chain is built from TRBV19 and TRBJ2-7; TRBD2 matches at 15 bases. The V gene end was trimmed by 6 bases and the J gene end by 2 bases; junction bases not matched to a gene: 5. The CDR3 is made up of 16 amino acids. The germline V gene encodes CDR1 LNHDA and CDR2 SQIVND (reference sequence).

The CDR3 bases are TGCGCCAGCAGGACTAACAACTACGAGCAGTACTTC. Amino acids: CASRTNNYEQYF. V gene TRBV23-1 combines with J gene TRBJ2-7, with D possibly matching TRBD2 (5 bases). TRBV23-1 is an ORF; its function is uncertain. The CDR3 extends over 12 amino acids. Trimming took off 6 bases at V and 3 bases at J, with 9 bases between the two ends.

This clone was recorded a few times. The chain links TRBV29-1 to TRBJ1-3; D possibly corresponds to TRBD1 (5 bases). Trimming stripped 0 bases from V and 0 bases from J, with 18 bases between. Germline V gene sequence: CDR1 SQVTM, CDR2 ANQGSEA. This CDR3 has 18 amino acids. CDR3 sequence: CSVEDRGFHTGSGNTIYF. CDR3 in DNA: TGCAGCGTTGAAGATCGAGGCTTTCACACAGGCTCTGGAAACACCATATATTTT.

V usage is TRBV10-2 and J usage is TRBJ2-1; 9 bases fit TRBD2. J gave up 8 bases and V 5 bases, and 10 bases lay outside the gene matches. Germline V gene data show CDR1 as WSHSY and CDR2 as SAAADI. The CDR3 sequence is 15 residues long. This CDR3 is CASSNKAGGPDEQFF. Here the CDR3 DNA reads TGCGCCAGCAGTAATAAGGCGGGAGGGCCCGATGAGCAGTTCTTC.

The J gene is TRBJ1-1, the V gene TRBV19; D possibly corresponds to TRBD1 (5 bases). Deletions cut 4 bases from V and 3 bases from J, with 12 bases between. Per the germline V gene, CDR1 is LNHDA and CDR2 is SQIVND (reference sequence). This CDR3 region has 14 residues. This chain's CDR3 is CASSSRGTYTEAFF. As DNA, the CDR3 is TGTGCCAGTAGTAGTAGGGGCACCTACACTGAAGCTTTCTTT.

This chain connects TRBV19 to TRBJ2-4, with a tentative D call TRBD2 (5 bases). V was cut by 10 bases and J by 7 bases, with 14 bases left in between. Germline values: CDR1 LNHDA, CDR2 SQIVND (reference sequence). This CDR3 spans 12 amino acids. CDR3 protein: CATAGSGNIQYF. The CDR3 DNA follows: TGTGCCACTGCGGGCTCCGGGAACATTCAGTACTTC. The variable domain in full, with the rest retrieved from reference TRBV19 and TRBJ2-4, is DGGITQSPKYLFRKEGQNVTLSCEQNLNHDAMYWYRQDPGQGLRLIYYSQIVNDFQKGDIAEGYSVSREKKESFPLTVTSAQKNPTAFYLCATAGSGNIQYFGAGTRLSVL.

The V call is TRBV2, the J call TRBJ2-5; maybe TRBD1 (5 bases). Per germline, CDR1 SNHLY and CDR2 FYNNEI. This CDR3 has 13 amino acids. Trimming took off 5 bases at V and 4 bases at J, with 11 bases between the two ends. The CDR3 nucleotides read TGTGCCAGCAGTAAGAATCAGGGAGAGACCCAGTACTTC. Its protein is CASSKNQGETQYF.

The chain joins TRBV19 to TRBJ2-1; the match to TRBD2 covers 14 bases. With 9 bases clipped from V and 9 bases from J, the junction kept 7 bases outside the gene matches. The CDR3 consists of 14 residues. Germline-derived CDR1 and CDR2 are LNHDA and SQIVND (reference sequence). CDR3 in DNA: TGTGCCAGCGCTGGGACTAGCGGGAGCGGTGAGCAGTTCTTC. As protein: CASAGTSGSGEQFF.

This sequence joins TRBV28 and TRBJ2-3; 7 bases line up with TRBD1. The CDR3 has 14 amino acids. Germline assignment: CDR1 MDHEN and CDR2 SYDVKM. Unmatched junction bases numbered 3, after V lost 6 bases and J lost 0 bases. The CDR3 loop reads CASRRQGSTDTQYF. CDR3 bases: TGTGCCAGCAGGAGACAGGGCAGCACAGATACGCAGTATTTT.

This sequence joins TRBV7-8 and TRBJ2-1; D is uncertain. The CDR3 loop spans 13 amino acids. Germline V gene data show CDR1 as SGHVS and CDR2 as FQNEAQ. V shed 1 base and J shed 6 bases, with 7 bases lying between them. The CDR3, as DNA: TGTGCCAGCAGCTTAGGGCACGTCAATGAGCAGTTCTTC. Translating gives CASSLGHVNEQFF.

The CDR3 loop reads CATSRGQTSGGSEQYF. The CDR3 nucleotides are TGTGCCACCAGCAGAGGTCAGACTAGCGGGGGGAGCGAGCAGTACTTC. V and J are TRBV15 and TRBJ2-7, with 13 bases fitting TRBD2. Germline CDR1 and CDR2: LNHNV and YYDKDF (reference sequence). The trim removed 1 base at V and 6 bases at J, leaving 6 bases unmatched. The CDR3 sequence is 16 residues long.

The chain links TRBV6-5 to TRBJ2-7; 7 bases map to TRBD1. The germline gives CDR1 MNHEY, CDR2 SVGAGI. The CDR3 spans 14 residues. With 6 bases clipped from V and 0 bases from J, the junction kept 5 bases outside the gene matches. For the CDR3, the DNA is TGTGCCAGCAGAAAATCAGGGGGCTCCTACGAGCAGTACTTC. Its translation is CASRKSGGSYEQYF.

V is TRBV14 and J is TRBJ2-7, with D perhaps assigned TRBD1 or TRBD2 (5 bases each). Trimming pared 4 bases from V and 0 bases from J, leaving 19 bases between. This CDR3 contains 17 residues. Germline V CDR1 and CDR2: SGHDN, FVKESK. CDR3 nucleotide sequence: TGTGCCAGCAGCCTAATCTCAGGGCCTAGCCCCTCCTACGAGCAGTACTTC. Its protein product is CASSLISGPSPSYEQYF.

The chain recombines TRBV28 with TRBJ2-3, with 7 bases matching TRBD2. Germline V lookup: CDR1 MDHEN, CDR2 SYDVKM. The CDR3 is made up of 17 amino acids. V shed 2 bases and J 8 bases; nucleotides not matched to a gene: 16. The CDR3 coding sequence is TGTGCCAGCAGTTTAACGGGTTGGGCTAGCGGAGGGAGTACGCAGTATTTT. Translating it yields CASSLTGWASGGSTQYF.

CDR3 sequence: CASSEGTSGTDTQYF. The CDR3 DNA follows: TGTGCCAGCAGTGAGGGGACTAGCGGCACAGATACGCAGTATTTT. The rearrangement uses TRBV6-4 and TRBJ2-3, with TRBD2 matching 10 bases. The CDR3 runs to 15 residues. With V trimmed by 3 bases and J by 1 base, 1 base remained unmatched. Germline V lookup: CDR1 MRHNA, CDR2 SNTAGT.

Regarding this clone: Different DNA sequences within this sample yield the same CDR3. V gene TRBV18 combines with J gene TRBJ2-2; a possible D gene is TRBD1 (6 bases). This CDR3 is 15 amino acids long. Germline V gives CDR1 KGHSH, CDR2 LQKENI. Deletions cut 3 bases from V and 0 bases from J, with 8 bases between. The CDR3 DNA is TGTGCCAGCTCACCGCGACAGGCGAACACCGGGGAGCTGTTTTTT. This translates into CASSPRQANTGELFF.

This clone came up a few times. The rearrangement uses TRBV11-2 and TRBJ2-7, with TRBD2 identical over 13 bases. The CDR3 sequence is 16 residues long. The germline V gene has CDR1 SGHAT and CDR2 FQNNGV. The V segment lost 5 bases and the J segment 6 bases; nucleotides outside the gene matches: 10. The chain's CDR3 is CASSQGLAGASSEQYF. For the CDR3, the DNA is TGTGCCAGCAGCCAAGGACTAGCGGGAGCGTCGTCCGAGCAGTACTTC. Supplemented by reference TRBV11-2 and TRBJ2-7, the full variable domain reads EAGVAQSPRYKIIEKRQSVAFWCNPISGHATLYWYQQILGQGPKLLIQFQNNGVVDDSQLPKDRFSAERLKGVDSTLKIQPAKLEDSAVYLCASSQGLAGASSEQYFGPGTRLTVT.

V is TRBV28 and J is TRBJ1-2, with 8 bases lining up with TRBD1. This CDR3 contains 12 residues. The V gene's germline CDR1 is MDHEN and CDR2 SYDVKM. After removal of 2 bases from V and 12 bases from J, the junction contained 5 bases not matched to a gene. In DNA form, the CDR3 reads TGTGCCAGCAGTTTAATCGGGACAGGAGACACCTTC. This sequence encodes CASSLIGTGDTF.

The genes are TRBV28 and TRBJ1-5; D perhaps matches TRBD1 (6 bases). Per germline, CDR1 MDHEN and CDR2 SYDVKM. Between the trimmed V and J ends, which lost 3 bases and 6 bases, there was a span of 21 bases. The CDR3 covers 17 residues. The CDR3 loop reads CASSFPRDTSSGQPQHF. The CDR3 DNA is TGTGCCAGCAGTTTCCCGAGGGACACCTCGAGCGGTCAGCCCCAGCATTTT.

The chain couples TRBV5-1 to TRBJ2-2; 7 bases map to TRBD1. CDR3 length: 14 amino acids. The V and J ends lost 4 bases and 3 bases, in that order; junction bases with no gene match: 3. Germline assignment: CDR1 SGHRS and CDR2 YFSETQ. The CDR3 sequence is CASSIGQDTGELFF. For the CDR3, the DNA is TGCGCCAGCAGCATAGGACAGGACACCGGGGAGCTGTTTTTT. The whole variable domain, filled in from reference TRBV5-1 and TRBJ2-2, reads KAGVTQTPRYLIKTRGQQVTLSCSPISGHRSVSWYQQTPGQGLQFLFEYFSETQRNKGNFPGRFSGRQFSNSRSEMNVSTLELGDSALYLCASSIGQDTGELFFGEGSRLTVL.

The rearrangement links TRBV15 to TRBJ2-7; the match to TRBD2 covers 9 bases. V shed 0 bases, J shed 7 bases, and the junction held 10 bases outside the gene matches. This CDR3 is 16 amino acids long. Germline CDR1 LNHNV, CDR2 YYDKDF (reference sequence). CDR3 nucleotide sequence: TGTGCCACCAGCAGAGATCTGGTAGCGGGAGACGGGGAGCAGTACTTC. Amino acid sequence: CATSRDLVAGDGEQYF.